This paragraph reports one T cell receptor (beta chain). Its antigen is still unknown. The germline V gene encodes CDR1 SGHAT and CDR2 FQDESV (reference sequence). Trimming at V came to 2 bases and at J to 8 bases, leaving 18 bases not matched to a gene. This CDR3 contains 18 residues. This sample's TCRbeta library carried unique molecular identifier barcodes. TCRdb itself ran the PCR reads through MiXCR, one entry per CDR3 protein. Of 700,000 or so distinct CDR3 sequences listed, approximately 14% are singletons. This sample is part of a study of T-cell reconstitution after alpha-beta-depleted transplantation in children. Study-level results: A year had passed since transplant, and T-cell counts and diversity by then came mostly from newly produced T cells. From surviving recipient T cells and thymic progenitors came the high day-60 TCRbeta diversity observed in some patients. Two months or so post-transplant, alpha-beta T cells reportedly derived from several hundred expanded graft clones.

The material was PBMCs, obtained before TCRalphabeta/CD19-depleted stem cell transplant. The chain recombines TRBV11-1 with TRBJ2-1; 7 bases agree with TRBD2. This TCR derives from a girl aged 2 to 9 with congenital amegakaryocytic thrombocytopenia, due to receive a stem cell transplant. CDR3 DNA sequence: TGTGCCAGCAGCTTACAGCGCGGGGTCAGCGGGAATTTCCATGAGCAGTTCTTC. Protein product: CASSLQRGVSGNFHEQFF.